The rows below give T cell receptor beta chains drawn from one sample of a study of cytomegalovirus exposure and HLA in healthy donors. Clones were sequenced by immunoSEQ multiplex PCR, and TCRdb holds only the in-frame ones, with some missing. The sample lists 90,000 to 120,000 clones, about 80% seen once, with approximately 2.4% in the top ten. Material for sequencing was PBMCs. Receptor source: a man aged 25-40 years in good health and CMV-seropositive. CDR3s include the opening cysteine and the closing phenylalanine or tryptophan. Fields, in order: clone size, D gene, V gene, J gene, CDR3 protein, CDR3 DNA. The D gene is left open where the match is weak. Clone size appears in some rows only: once, few, many, or a class for an expanded clone.

clone size: NA
D gene: TRBD1
V gene: TRBV30
J gene: TRBJ2-1
CDR3 protein: CAWSSDPGQRKNEQFF
CDR3 DNA: TGTGCCTGGAGTTCCGATCCGGGACAGAGAAAGAATGAGCAGTTCTTC

clone size: once
D gene: NA
V gene: TRBV6-4
J gene: TRBJ2-3
CDR3 protein: CASSESLATDTQYF
CDR3 DNA: TGTGCCAGCAGTGAATCCCTAGCTACGGATACGCAGTATTTT

clone size: NA
D gene: TRBD2
V gene: TRBV19
J gene: TRBJ2-3
CDR3 protein: CASSDRGVTQYF
CDR3 DNA: TGTGCCAGTAGTGATCGGGGGGTCACGCAGTATTTT

clone size: NA
D gene: NA
V gene: TRBV7-9
J gene: TRBJ1-5
CDR3 protein: CSSSSLGGEKHNQPQHF
CDR3 DNA: TGTTCCAGCAGCTCCCTCGGGGGGGAGAAGCACAATCAGCCCCAGCATTTT

clone size: NA
D gene: TRBD2
V gene: TRBV4-1
J gene: TRBJ2-7
CDR3 protein: CASSSGGSYEQYF
CDR3 DNA: TGCGCCAGCAGCAGCGGGGGCTCCTACGAGCAGTACTTC

clone size: NA
D gene: NA
V gene: TRBV7-2
J gene: TRBJ1-2
CDR3 protein: CASSLYVTGNGYTF
CDR3 DNA: TGTGCCAGCAGCTTATATGTGACAGGCAATGGCTACACCTTC

clone size: NA
D gene: NA
V gene: TRBV6-1
J gene: TRBJ1-1
CDR3 protein: CASSGYSSINTEAFF
CDR3 DNA: TGTGCCAGCAGTGGTTACTCTAGTATCAACACTGAAGCTTTCTTT

clone size: NA
D gene: TRBD1
V gene: TRBV11-2
J gene: TRBJ1-6
CDR3 protein: CASSLEGQGSYSPLHF
CDR3 DNA: TGTGCCAGCAGCTTAGAGGGACAGGGTAGTTATTCACCCCTCCACTTT

clone size: NA
D gene: TRBD2
V gene: TRBV5-1
J gene: TRBJ2-2
CDR3 protein: CASTGAGLNTGELFF
CDR3 DNA: TGCGCCAGCACCGGAGCGGGGTTGAACACCGGGGAGCTGTTTTTT

clone size: NA
D gene: NA
V gene: TRBV11-3
J gene: TRBJ2-1
CDR3 protein: CASSLYGYNEQFF
CDR3 DNA: TGTGCCAGCAGCTTATACGGGTACAATGAGCAGTTCTTC

clone size: NA
D gene: NA
V gene: TRBV12-5
J gene: TRBJ1-1
CDR3 protein: CASGWTALGTEAFF
CDR3 DNA: TGTGCTAGTGGTTGGACAGCCCTGGGCACTGAAGCTTTCTTT

clone size: NA
D gene: TRBD2
V gene: TRBV5-5
J gene: TRBJ2-7
CDR3 protein: CASSPGGGTFSYEQYF
CDR3 DNA: TGTGCCAGCAGTCCTGGGGGGGGAACCTTCTCCTACGAGCAGTACTTC

clone size: NA
D gene: NA
V gene: TRBV7-8
J gene: TRBJ2-6
CDR3 protein: CASSPGGSGANGLTF
CDR3 DNA: TGTGCCAGCAGTCCTGGAGGGTCTGGGGCCAACGGCCTGACTTTC

clone size: NA
D gene: TRBD1
V gene: TRBV11-2
J gene: TRBJ1-2
CDR3 protein: CASSLGTGVSYGYTF
CDR3 DNA: TGTGCCAGCAGCTTAGGGACAGGTGTATCCTATGGCTACACCTTC

clone size: NA
D gene: TRBD1
V gene: TRBV6-6
J gene: TRBJ1-1
CDR3 protein: CARQDRGAHMNTEAFF
CDR3 DNA: TGTGCCAGACAGGACAGGGGGGCCCACATGAACACTGAAGCTTTCTTT

clone size: NA
D gene: TRBD1
V gene: TRBV27
J gene: TRBJ1-2
CDR3 protein: CASRSIGGKNYGYTF
CDR3 DNA: TGTGCCAGCAGATCGATAGGGGGCAAGAACTATGGCTACACCTTC

clone size: NA
D gene: NA
V gene: TRBV6-6
J gene: TRBJ1-1
CDR3 protein: CASSYETMNTEAFF
CDR3 DNA: TGTGCCAGCAGTTACGAGACAATGAACACTGAAGCTTTCTTT

clone size: NA
D gene: NA
V gene: TRBV2
J gene: TRBJ2-2
CDR3 protein: CASSTQGYTGELFF
CDR3 DNA: TGTGCCAGCAGTACTCAGGGTTACACCGGGGAGCTGTTTTTT

clone size: NA
D gene: NA
V gene: TRBV7-8
J gene: TRBJ1-5
CDR3 protein: CASSLSTSGGRQPQHF
CDR3 DNA: TGTGCCAGCAGCTTATCTACTAGCGGGGGGAGACAGCCCCAGCATTTT

clone size: NA
D gene: NA
V gene: TRBV6-5
J gene: TRBJ1-1
CDR3 protein: CASSTRVEAFF
CDR3 DNA: TGTGCCAGCAGCACCAGGGTAGAAGCTTTCTTT

clone size: NA
D gene: NA
V gene: TRBV14
J gene: TRBJ2-2
CDR3 protein: CASSQVAGAYTGELFF
CDR3 DNA: TGTGCCAGCAGCCAAGTTGCGGGGGCCTACACCGGGGAGCTGTTTTTT

clone size: NA
D gene: NA
V gene: TRBV10-3
J gene: TRBJ1-5
CDR3 protein: CAISAGGWSNQPQHF
CDR3 DNA: TGTGCCATCAGTGCGGGGGGTTGGAGCAATCAGCCCCAGCATTTT

clone size: NA
D gene: NA
V gene: TRBV2
J gene: TRBJ2-7
CDR3 protein: CASTPGGAGNYEQYF
CDR3 DNA: TGTGCCAGCACCCCGGGTGGGGCAGGGAACTACGAGCAGTACTTC

clone size: NA
D gene: NA
V gene: TRBV9
J gene: TRBJ2-1
CDR3 protein: CASSVSELSSYNEQFF
CDR3 DNA: TGTGCCAGCAGCGTAAGTGAACTAAGCTCCTACAATGAGCAGTTCTTC

clone size: few
D gene: NA
V gene: TRBV4-2
J gene: TRBJ2-1
CDR3 protein: CASRGGGYNEQFF
CDR3 DNA: TGTGCCAGCAGGGGAGGGGGTTACAATGAGCAGTTCTTC

clone size: NA
D gene: NA
V gene: TRBV11-2
J gene: TRBJ2-1
CDR3 protein: CASSLDPAGGNNEQFF
CDR3 DNA: TGTGCCAGCAGCTTAGATCCGGCAGGAGGTAACAATGAGCAGTTCTTC

clone size: NA
D gene: TRBD1
V gene: TRBV27
J gene: TRBJ1-5
CDR3 protein: CASSMGQGDGQPQHF
CDR3 DNA: TGTGCCAGCAGTATGGGACAGGGGGACGGTCAGCCCCAGCATTTT

clone size: NA
D gene: NA
V gene: TRBV7-6
J gene: TRBJ2-1
CDR3 protein: CASSLGQGYNEQFF
CDR3 DNA: TGTGCCAGCAGCTTGGGGCAGGGGTACAATGAGCAGTTCTTC

clone size: NA
D gene: NA
V gene: TRBV7-8
J gene: TRBJ2-7
CDR3 protein: CASSLGGPGYEQYF
CDR3 DNA: TGTGCCAGCAGCTTAGGGGGCCCAGGTTACGAGCAGTACTTC

clone size: NA
D gene: NA
V gene: TRBV11-2
J gene: TRBJ2-5
CDR3 protein: CASSDTTPGYTQYF
CDR3 DNA: TGTGCCAGCAGCGACACTACCCCGGGATACACCCAGTACTTC

clone size: NA
D gene: TRBD2
V gene: TRBV6-5
J gene: TRBJ2-7
CDR3 protein: CASSSAGGYHYEQYF
CDR3 DNA: TGTGCCAGCTCTTCAGCGGGGGGCTATCACTACGAGCAGTACTTC

clone size: NA
D gene: NA
V gene: TRBV7-3
J gene: TRBJ2-3
CDR3 protein: CASSFGDDTDTQYF
CDR3 DNA: TGTGCCAGCAGCTTCGGAGACGACACAGATACGCAGTATTTT

clone size: NA
D gene: NA
V gene: TRBV19
J gene: TRBJ1-4
CDR3 protein: CASSNRGTNEKLFF
CDR3 DNA: TGTGCCAGTAGTAACCGGGGGACTAATGAAAAACTGTTTTTT

clone size: NA
D gene: NA
V gene: TRBV7-9
J gene: TRBJ2-1
CDR3 protein: CSSSLTGGGSYNEQFF
CDR3 DNA: TGTTCCAGCAGCTTAACCGGGGGTGGCTCCTACAATGAGCAGTTCTTC

clone size: NA
D gene: TRBD2
V gene: TRBV5-4
J gene: TRBJ2-1
CDR3 protein: CASSPRVLAGAASSYNEQFF
CDR3 DNA: TGTGCCAGCAGCCCCCGGGTTCTGGCGGGAGCAGCGAGCTCCTACAATGAGCAGTTCTTC

clone size: NA
D gene: TRBD2
V gene: TRBV6-1
J gene: TRBJ2-7
CDR3 protein: CATERGGGGAGEQYF
CDR3 DNA: TGTGCCACCGAACGGGGAGGCGGGGGGGCGGGGGAGCAGTACTTC

clone size: NA
D gene: NA
V gene: TRBV6-5
J gene: TRBJ1-6
CDR3 protein: CASSSRGVGSPLHF
CDR3 DNA: TGTGCCAGCAGCTCCCGGGGGGTAGGGTCACCCCTCCACTTT

clone size: NA
D gene: NA
V gene: TRBV5-5
J gene: TRBJ1-5
CDR3 protein: CASSFGTAGSQPQHF
CDR3 DNA: TGTGCCAGCAGCTTCGGGACCGCGGGGAGTCAGCCCCAGCATTTT

clone size: NA
D gene: NA
V gene: TRBV6-5
J gene: TRBJ1-1
CDR3 protein: CASSFQGGPTEAFF
CDR3 DNA: TGTGCCAGCAGCTTTCAAGGGGGTCCCACTGAAGCTTTCTTT

clone size: NA
D gene: TRBD1
V gene: TRBV19
J gene: TRBJ1-5
CDR3 protein: CASSTQTGGNQPQHF
CDR3 DNA: TGTGCCAGTAGTACCCAGACAGGGGGAAATCAGCCCCAGCATTTT

clone size: NA
D gene: TRBD1
V gene: TRBV5-4
J gene: TRBJ1-2
CDR3 protein: CASRTRGQLYGYTF
CDR3 DNA: TGTGCCAGCAGGACGAGGGGACAGCTCTATGGCTACACCTTC

clone size: NA
D gene: NA
V gene: TRBV9
J gene: TRBJ2-3
CDR3 protein: CASSVAPGTDTQYF
CDR3 DNA: TGTGCCAGCAGCGTAGCTCCGGGGACAGATACGCAGTATTTT

clone size: once
D gene: NA
V gene: TRBV10-3
J gene: TRBJ1-1
CDR3 protein: CAISRSTGNTEAFF
CDR3 DNA: TGTGCCATCAGTAGATCTACAGGGAACACTGAAGCTTTCTTT

clone size: NA
D gene: NA
V gene: TRBV25-1
J gene: TRBJ1-5
CDR3 protein: CASSELQGRGSQPQHF
CDR3 DNA: TGTGCCAGCAGTGAATTACAGGGAAGGGGGAGTCAGCCCCAGCATTTT

clone size: few
D gene: NA
V gene: TRBV5-1
J gene: TRBJ1-3
CDR3 protein: CASTLRSSGNTIYF
CDR3 DNA: TGCGCCAGCACCCTTAGGAGCTCTGGAAACACCATATATTTT

clone size: NA
D gene: TRBD1
V gene: TRBV9
J gene: TRBJ2-2
CDR3 protein: CASSAKTGSGELFF
CDR3 DNA: TGTGCCAGCAGCGCGAAGACAGGGTCCGGGGAGCTGTTTTTT

clone size: few
D gene: NA
V gene: TRBV6-1
J gene: TRBJ1-6
CDR3 protein: CASTKAPEALHF
CDR3 DNA: TGTGCCAGCACCAAGGCCCCGGAGGCCCTCCACTTT

clone size: NA
D gene: NA
V gene: TRBV19
J gene: TRBJ1-1
CDR3 protein: CASTRKEYTEAFF
CDR3 DNA: TGTGCCAGTACCAGGAAAGAGTACACTGAAGCTTTCTTT

clone size: NA
D gene: NA
V gene: TRBV11-3
J gene: TRBJ1-1
CDR3 protein: CASSLVPGSQAFF
CDR3 DNA: TGTGCCAGCAGCTTGGTACCGGGGTCTCAAGCTTTCTTT

clone size: NA
D gene: NA
V gene: TRBV19
J gene: TRBJ1-2
CDR3 protein: CASSYVGYGYTF
CDR3 DNA: TGTGCCAGTAGTTACGTCGGCTATGGCTACACCTTC

clone size: NA
D gene: NA
V gene: TRBV5-1
J gene: TRBJ2-3
CDR3 protein: CASSLAIQDTQYF
CDR3 DNA: TGCGCCAGCAGCTTGGCCATCCAAGATACGCAGTATTTT

clone size: NA
D gene: NA
V gene: TRBV5-1
J gene: TRBJ2-6
CDR3 protein: CASSLAGQSGANVLTF
CDR3 DNA: TGCGCCAGCAGCTTGGCAGGACAATCTGGGGCCAACGTCCTGACTTTC

clone size: NA
D gene: NA
V gene: TRBV27
J gene: TRBJ2-7
CDR3 protein: CASSLRQGLDEKPYEQYF
CDR3 DNA: TGTGCCAGCAGTTTACGGCAGGGCCTTGACGAAAAACCCTACGAGCAGTACTTC

clone size: NA
D gene: TRBD1
V gene: TRBV4-1
J gene: TRBJ1-2
CDR3 protein: CASSQVSGGYGYTF
CDR3 DNA: TGCGCCAGCAGCCAAGTGTCAGGGGGCTATGGCTACACCTTC

clone size: NA
D gene: TRBD2
V gene: TRBV30
J gene: TRBJ2-3
CDR3 protein: CAWSDSPSGGADTQYF
CDR3 DNA: TGTGCCTGGAGTGATAGTCCTAGCGGGGGAGCAGATACGCAGTATTTT

clone size: NA
D gene: TRBD1
V gene: TRBV2
J gene: TRBJ1-5
CDR3 protein: CASSWTGGGDNQPQHF
CDR3 DNA: TGTGCCAGCAGTTGGACAGGGGGCGGGGACAATCAGCCCCAGCATTTT

clone size: NA
D gene: NA
V gene: TRBV29-1
J gene: TRBJ2-1
CDR3 protein: CSVDLSNEQFF
CDR3 DNA: TGCAGCGTTGACCTGAGCAATGAGCAGTTCTTC

clone size: NA
D gene: NA
V gene: TRBV30
J gene: TRBJ2-3
CDR3 protein: CAWNMGGGIDTQYF
CDR3 DNA: TGTGCCTGGAATATGGGTGGGGGGATAGATACGCAGTATTTT

clone size: NA
D gene: NA
V gene: TRBV27
J gene: TRBJ1-2
CDR3 protein: CASSDPTLGQDGYTF
CDR3 DNA: TGTGCCAGCAGTGACCCTACTCTTGGGCAGGATGGCTACACCTTC